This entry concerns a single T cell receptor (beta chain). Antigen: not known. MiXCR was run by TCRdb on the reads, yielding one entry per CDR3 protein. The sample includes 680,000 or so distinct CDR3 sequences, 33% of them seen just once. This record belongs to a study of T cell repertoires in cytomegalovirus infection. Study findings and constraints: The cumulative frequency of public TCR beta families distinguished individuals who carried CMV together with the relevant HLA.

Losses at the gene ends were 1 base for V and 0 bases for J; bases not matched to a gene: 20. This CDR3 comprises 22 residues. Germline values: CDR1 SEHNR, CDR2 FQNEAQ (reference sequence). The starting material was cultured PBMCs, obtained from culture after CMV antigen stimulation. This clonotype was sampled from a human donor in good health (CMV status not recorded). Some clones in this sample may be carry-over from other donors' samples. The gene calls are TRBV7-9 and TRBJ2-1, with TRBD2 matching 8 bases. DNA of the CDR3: TGTGCCAGCAGCTTAGGGCCCCCGTTAGCCGGGACTAGTCAGAGCTCCTACAATGAGCAGTTCTTC. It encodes CASSLGPPLAGTSQSSYNEQFF.